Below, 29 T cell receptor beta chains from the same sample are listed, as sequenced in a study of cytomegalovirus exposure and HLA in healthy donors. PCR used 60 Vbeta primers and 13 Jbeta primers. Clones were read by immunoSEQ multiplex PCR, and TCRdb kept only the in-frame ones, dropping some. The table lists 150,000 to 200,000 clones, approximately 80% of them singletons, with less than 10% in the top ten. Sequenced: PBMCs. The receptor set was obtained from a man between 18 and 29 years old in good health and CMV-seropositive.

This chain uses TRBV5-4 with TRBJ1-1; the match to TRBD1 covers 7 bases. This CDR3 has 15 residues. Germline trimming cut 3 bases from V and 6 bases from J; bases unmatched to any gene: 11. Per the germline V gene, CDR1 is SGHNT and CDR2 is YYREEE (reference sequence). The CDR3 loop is CASSSLNRGTSEAFF. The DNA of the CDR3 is TGTGCCAGCAGCTCGCTTAACAGGGGTACATCTGAAGCTTTCTTT.

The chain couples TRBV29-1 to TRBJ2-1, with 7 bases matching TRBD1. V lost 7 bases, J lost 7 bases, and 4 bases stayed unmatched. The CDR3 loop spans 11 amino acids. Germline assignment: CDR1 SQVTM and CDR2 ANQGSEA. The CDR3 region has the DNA TGCAGCGGACAGGGTCGAAATGAGCAGTTCTTC. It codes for CSGQGRNEQFF.

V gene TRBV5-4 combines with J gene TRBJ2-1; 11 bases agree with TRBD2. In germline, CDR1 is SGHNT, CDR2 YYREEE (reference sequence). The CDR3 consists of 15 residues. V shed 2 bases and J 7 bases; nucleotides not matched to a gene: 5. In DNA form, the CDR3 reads TGTGCCAGCAGCTTCACTGCTAGCGGGAGGAATGAGCAGTTCTTC. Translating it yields CASSFTASGRNEQFF.

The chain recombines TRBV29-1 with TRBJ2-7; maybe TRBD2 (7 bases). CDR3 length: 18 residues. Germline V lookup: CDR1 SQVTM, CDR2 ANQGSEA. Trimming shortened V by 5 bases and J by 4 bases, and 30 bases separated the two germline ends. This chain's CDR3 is CSVLGTLGAASGKYEQYF. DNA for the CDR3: TGCAGCGTTCTCGGGACCTTGGGGGCGGCTAGCGGAAAGTACGAGCAGTACTTC.

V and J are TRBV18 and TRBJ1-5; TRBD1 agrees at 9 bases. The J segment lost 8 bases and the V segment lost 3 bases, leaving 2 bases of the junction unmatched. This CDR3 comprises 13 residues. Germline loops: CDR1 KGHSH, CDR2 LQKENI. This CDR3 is CASSPGQGKPQHF. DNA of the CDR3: TGTGCCAGCTCACCGGGACAGGGAAAGCCCCAGCATTTT.

The CDR3 protein is CASRLGQRETEAFF. The CDR3 bases are TGTGCCAGCAGATTGGGACAGAGGGAGACTGAAGCTTTCTTT. This chain links TRBV6-1 with TRBJ1-1; 7 positions agree with TRBD1. Germline assignment: CDR1 MNHNS and CDR2 SASEGT. The CDR3 is 14 residues long. The J segment lost 5 bases and the V segment lost 6 bases, leaving 9 bases of the junction unmatched.

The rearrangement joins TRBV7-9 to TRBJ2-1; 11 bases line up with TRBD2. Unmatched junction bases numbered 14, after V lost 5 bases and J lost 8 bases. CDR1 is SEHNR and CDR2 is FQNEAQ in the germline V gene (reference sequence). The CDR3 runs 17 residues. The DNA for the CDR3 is TGTGCCAGCAGCCCGAGCACTAGCGGGAGTGGGGCCCATGAGCAGTTCTTC. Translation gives CASSPSTSGSGAHEQFF. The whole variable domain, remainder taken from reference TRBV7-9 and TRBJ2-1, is DTGVSQNPRHKITKRGQNVTFRCDPISEHNRLYWYRQTLGQGPEFLTYFQNEAQLEKSRLLSDRFSAERPKGSFSTLEIQRTEQGDSAMYLCASSPSTSGSGAHEQFFGPGTRLTVL.

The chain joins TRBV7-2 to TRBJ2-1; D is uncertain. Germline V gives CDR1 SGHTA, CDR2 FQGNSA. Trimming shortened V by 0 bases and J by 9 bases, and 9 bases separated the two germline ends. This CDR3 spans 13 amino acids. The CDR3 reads CASSLAHLGEQFF. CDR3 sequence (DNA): TGTGCCAGCAGCTTAGCTCATCTAGGTGAGCAGTTCTTC.

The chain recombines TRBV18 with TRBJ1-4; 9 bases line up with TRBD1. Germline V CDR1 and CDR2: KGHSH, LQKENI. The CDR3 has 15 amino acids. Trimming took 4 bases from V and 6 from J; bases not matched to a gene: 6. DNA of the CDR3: TGTGCCAGCTCACGAACAGGGGGCGCGGATGAAAAACTGTTTTTT. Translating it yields CASSRTGGADEKLFF.

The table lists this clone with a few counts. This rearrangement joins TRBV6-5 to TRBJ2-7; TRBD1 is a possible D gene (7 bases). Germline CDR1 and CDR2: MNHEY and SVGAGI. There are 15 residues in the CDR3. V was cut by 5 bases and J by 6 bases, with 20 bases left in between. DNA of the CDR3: TGTGCCAGCAGTACCGCGGGACAGTCATATCGCGAGCAGTACTTC. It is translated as CASSTAGQSYREQYF.

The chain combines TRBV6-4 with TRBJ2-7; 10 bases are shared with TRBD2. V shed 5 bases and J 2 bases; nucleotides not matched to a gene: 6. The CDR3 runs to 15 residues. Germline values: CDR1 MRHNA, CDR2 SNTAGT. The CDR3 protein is CASSTGTSEPYEQYF. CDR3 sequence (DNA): TGTGCCAGCAGTACCGGGACTAGCGAACCCTACGAGCAGTACTTC.

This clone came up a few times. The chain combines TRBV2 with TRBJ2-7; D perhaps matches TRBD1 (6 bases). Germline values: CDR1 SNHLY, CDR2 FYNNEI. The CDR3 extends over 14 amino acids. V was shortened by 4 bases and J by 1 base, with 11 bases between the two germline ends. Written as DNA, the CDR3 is TGTGCCAGCAGTGTGGGCAGGGGATCCTACGAGCAGTACTTC. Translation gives CASSVGRGSYEQYF.

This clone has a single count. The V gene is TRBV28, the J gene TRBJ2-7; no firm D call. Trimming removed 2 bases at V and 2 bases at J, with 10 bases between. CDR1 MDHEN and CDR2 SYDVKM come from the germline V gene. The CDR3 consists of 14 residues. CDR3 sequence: CASSLSPRTYEQYF. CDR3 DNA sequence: TGTGCCAGCAGTTTAAGTCCCAGGACCTACGAGCAGTACTTC.

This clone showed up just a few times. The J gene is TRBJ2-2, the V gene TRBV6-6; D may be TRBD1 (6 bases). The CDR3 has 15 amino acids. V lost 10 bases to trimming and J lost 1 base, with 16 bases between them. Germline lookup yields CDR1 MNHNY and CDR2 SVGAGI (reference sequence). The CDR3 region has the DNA TGTGCCACCCCCGTAGGGGGACGGAACACCGGGGAGCTGTTTTTT. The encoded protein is CATPVGGRNTGELFF.

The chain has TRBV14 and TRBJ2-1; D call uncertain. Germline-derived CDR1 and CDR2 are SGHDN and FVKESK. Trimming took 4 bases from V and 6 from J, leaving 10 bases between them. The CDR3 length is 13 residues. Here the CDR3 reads CASSPNRGNEQFF. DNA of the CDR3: TGTGCCAGCAGCCCCAATCGCGGCAATGAGCAGTTCTTC.

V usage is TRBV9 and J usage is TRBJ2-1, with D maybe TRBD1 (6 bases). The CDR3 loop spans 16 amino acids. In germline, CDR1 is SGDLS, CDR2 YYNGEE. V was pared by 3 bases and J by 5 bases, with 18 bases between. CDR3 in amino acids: CASSAHPQGLHNEQFF. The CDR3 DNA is TGTGCCAGCAGCGCCCACCCGCAGGGGTTACACAATGAGCAGTTCTTC.

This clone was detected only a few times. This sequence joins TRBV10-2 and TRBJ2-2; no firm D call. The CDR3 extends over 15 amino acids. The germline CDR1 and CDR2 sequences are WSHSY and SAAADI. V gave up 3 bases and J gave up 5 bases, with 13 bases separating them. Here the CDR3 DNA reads TGCGCCAGCAGTGATGAGGAGAGTTCAACCGGGGAGCTGTTTTTT. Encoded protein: CASSDEESSTGELFF.

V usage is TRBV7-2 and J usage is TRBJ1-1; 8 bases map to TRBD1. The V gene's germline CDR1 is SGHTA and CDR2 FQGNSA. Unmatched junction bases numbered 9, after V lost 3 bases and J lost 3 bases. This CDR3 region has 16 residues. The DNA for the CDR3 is TGTGCCAGCAGCTTTGGCGGACAGGGCCGGTACACTGAAGCTTTCTTT. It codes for CASSFGGQGRYTEAFF.

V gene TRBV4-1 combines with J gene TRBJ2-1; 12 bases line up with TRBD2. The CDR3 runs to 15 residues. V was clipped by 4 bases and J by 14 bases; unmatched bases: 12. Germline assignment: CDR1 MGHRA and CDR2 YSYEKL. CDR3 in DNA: TGCGCCAGCAGCCCGGTATCGCGGACTAGCGGGGATGAGTTCTTC. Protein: CASSPVSRTSGDEFF.

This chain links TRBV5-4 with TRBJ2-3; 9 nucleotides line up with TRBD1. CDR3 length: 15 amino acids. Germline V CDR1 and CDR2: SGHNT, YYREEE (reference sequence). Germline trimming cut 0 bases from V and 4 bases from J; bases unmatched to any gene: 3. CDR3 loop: CASSLDRGLPDTQYF. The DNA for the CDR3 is TGTGCCAGCAGCTTGGACAGGGGGCTGCCAGATACGCAGTATTTT.

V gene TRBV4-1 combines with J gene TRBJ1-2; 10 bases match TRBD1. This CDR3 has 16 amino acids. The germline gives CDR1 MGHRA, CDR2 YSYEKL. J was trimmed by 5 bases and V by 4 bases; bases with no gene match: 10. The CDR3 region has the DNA TGCGCCAGCAGCCTACAGAATTGGACAGGGGGTTATGGCTACACCTTC. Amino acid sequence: CASSLQNWTGGYGYTF.

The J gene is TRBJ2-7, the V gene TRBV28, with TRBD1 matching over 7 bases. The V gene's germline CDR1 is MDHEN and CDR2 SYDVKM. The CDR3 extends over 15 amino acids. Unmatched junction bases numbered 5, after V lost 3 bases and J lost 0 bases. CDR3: CASSLTGKSSYEQYF. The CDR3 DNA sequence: TGTGCCAGCAGTTTGACAGGGAAGAGCTCCTACGAGCAGTACTTC.

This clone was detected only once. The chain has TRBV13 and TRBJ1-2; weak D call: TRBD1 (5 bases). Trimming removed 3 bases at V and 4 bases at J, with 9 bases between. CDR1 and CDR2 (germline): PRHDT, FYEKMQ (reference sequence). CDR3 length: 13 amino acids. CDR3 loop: CASSFGTLYGYTF. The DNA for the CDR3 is TGTGCCAGCAGCTTCGGGACTCTCTATGGCTACACCTTC.

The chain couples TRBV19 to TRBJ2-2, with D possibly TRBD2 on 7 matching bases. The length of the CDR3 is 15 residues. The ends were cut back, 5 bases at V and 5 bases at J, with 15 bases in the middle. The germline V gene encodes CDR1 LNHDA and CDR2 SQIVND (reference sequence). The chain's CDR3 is CASSRNREGTGELFF. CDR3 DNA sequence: TGTGCCAGTAGTCGAAACAGGGAGGGAACCGGGGAGCTGTTTTTT.

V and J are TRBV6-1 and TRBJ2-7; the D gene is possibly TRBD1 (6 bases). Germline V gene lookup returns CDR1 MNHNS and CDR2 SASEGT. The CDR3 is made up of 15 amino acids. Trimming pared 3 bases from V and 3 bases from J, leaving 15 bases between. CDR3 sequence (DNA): TGTGCCAGCAGTGAGTCAACAGGGTACGGCTACGAGCAGTACTTC. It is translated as CASSESTGYGYEQYF.

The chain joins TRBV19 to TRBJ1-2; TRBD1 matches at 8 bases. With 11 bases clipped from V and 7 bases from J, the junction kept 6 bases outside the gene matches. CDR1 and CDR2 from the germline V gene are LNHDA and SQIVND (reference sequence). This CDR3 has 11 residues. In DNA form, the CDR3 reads TGTGCCGGAAGGACAGGGCTTGGCTACACCTTC. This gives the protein CAGRTGLGYTF.

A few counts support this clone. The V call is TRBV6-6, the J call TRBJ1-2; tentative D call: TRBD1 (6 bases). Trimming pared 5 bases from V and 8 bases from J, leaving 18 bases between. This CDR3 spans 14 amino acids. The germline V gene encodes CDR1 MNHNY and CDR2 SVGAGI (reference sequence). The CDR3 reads CASSIPGGPQGYTF. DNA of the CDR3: TGTGCCAGCAGTATCCCGGGGGGGCCACAAGGCTACACCTTC.

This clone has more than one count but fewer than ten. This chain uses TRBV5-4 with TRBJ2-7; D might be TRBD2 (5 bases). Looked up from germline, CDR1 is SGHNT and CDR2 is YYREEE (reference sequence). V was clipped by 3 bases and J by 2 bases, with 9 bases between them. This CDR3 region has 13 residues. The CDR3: CASSSERAYEQYF. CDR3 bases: TGTGCCAGCAGCTCGGAGAGGGCCTACGAGCAGTACTTC.

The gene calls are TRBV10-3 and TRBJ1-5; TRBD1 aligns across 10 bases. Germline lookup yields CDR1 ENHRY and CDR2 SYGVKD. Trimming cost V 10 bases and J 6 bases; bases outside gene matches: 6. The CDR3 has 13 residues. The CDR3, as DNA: TGTGCCACCGGGACAGGGGACGGTCAGCCCCAGCATTTT. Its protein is CATGTGDGQPQHF.